The clone carrying this T cell receptor beta chain occurred a few times. Its antigen remains unidentified. Those who donated, Caucasian adults without exception, all lived in Nashville, Tennessee. Researchers partitioned CD4+ cells into CD45RA+ naive and CD45RA-negative memory subsets. V trimming: 7 bases; J trimming: 0 bases; junction bases outside the gene matches: 15. Germline values: CDR1 SNHLY, CDR2 FYNNEI. CDR3 length: 19 amino acids. The data originate from a study of shared clonotypes between healthy human individuals. Study-level findings and limits: Sorted-subset sequencing, rarefaction showed, was incomplete despite large depth. Generation probability values for non-shared clonotypes were lower than those for clonotypes shared by all four donors.

Sequencing was performed with immunoSEQ multiplex PCR; in TCRdb, only in-frame clones are kept and a portion is missing. The sample includes about 980,000 clones, around three quarters of them seen just once. The chain has TRBV2 and TRBJ2-6, with 7 bases identical to TRBD2. The receptor's source is a man aged 18 to 30 in good health. Material: memory CD4+ T cells sorted from blood. The subset here: CD45RA-negative fraction. CDR3 in amino acids: CASTFGQRGEYSGANVLTF. For the CDR3, the DNA is TGTGCCAGCACCTTCGGGCAGCGGGGTGAATACTCTGGGGCCAACGTCCTGACTTTC.